This T cell receptor (beta chain) appears in the sequencing data of a study of breast tumors, draining lymph nodes, adjacent tissues. Axillary draining lymph nodes of breast cancer patients supplied the node samples. TCRdb used MiXCR to reprocess the multiplex PCR reads, holding one entry per CDR3 protein. The repertoire holds about 130,000 distinct CDR3 sequences, with less than 20% as singletons. This clonotype was observed at least ten times. Its antigen is unknown. Study outcomes and limitations: Findings are consistent with lymph node origin and intratumoral expansion of most tumor T cells.

V shed 5 bases and J 4 bases; nucleotides not matched to a gene: 6. This CDR3 has 15 residues. The V gene's germline CDR1 is SGHVS and CDR2 FNYEAQ. This rearrangement joins TRBV7-6 to TRBJ2-2; 8 nucleotides align to TRBD1. This clonotype was obtained from a female donor with breast cancer. Some clones in this sample may be carry-over from other donors' samples. The sample consisted of axillary lymph node tissue. This CDR3 reads CASSRGTGRTGELFF. The CDR3 DNA follows: TGTGCCAGCAGCCGCGGGACAGGTCGCACCGGGGAGCTGTTTTTT.